The 4 T cell receptor beta chains below were found in one sample sequenced in a study of neoadjuvant anti-PD-1 for oral cavity cancer. Only in-frame clones appear in the TCRdb table, and some are missing; sequencing was by immunoSEQ multiplex PCR. The data contain 35,000 to 40,000 clones, 35% to 45% of them seen just once; the ten biggest clones take up roughly 16%. Specified time point: after neoadjuvant nivolumab, at surgical resection. Here the sequenced sample was tumor tissue, taken after nivolumab (anti-PD-1) treatment. Receptor source: a person between 40 and 85 years old with oral cavity squamous cell carcinoma.

The rearrangement uses TRBV7-8 and TRBJ1-2; tentative D call: TRBD1 (6 bases). The CDR3 contains 13 residues. V was clipped by 2 bases and J by 8 bases, with 12 bases between them. CDR1 and CDR2 from the germline V gene are SGHVS and FQNEAQ. CDR3 DNA: TGTGCCAGCAGCTTAAACCAGGGGAGAGGCTACACCTTC. The encoded protein is CASSLNQGRGYTF.

This clone has more than one count but fewer than ten. This chain links TRBV20-1 with TRBJ1-2; no reliable D call. The CDR3 is made up of 11 amino acids. Germline assignment: CDR1 DFQATT and CDR2 SNEGSKA (reference sequence). V gave up 4 bases and J gave up 2 bases, with 5 bases separating them. CDR3: CSANRNYGYTF. The CDR3 nucleotides are TGCAGTGCTAACAGAAACTATGGCTACACCTTC.

In its sample, this clone was seen many times. J is TRBJ1-2 and V is TRBV20-1; D is perhaps TRBD1 (5 bases). Germline-derived CDR1 and CDR2 are DFQATT and SNEGSKA (reference sequence). The V end lost 5 bases, the J end lost 4 bases, and 8 bases lay between the germline ends. The CDR3 sequence is 11 residues long. The CDR3 DNA sequence: TGCAGTGCTGGGGCCGGCTATGGCTACACCTTC. Its protein is CSAGAGYGYTF.

The chain combines TRBV7-3 with TRBJ2-1; D is undetermined. The germline gives CDR1 SGHTA, CDR2 FQGTGA. This CDR3 comprises 13 residues. V was shortened by 2 bases and J by 9 bases, with 11 bases between the two germline ends. CDR3 region: CASSLGVLGEQFF. Here the CDR3 DNA reads TGTGCCAGCAGCTTAGGTGTGCTGGGTGAGCAGTTCTTC.